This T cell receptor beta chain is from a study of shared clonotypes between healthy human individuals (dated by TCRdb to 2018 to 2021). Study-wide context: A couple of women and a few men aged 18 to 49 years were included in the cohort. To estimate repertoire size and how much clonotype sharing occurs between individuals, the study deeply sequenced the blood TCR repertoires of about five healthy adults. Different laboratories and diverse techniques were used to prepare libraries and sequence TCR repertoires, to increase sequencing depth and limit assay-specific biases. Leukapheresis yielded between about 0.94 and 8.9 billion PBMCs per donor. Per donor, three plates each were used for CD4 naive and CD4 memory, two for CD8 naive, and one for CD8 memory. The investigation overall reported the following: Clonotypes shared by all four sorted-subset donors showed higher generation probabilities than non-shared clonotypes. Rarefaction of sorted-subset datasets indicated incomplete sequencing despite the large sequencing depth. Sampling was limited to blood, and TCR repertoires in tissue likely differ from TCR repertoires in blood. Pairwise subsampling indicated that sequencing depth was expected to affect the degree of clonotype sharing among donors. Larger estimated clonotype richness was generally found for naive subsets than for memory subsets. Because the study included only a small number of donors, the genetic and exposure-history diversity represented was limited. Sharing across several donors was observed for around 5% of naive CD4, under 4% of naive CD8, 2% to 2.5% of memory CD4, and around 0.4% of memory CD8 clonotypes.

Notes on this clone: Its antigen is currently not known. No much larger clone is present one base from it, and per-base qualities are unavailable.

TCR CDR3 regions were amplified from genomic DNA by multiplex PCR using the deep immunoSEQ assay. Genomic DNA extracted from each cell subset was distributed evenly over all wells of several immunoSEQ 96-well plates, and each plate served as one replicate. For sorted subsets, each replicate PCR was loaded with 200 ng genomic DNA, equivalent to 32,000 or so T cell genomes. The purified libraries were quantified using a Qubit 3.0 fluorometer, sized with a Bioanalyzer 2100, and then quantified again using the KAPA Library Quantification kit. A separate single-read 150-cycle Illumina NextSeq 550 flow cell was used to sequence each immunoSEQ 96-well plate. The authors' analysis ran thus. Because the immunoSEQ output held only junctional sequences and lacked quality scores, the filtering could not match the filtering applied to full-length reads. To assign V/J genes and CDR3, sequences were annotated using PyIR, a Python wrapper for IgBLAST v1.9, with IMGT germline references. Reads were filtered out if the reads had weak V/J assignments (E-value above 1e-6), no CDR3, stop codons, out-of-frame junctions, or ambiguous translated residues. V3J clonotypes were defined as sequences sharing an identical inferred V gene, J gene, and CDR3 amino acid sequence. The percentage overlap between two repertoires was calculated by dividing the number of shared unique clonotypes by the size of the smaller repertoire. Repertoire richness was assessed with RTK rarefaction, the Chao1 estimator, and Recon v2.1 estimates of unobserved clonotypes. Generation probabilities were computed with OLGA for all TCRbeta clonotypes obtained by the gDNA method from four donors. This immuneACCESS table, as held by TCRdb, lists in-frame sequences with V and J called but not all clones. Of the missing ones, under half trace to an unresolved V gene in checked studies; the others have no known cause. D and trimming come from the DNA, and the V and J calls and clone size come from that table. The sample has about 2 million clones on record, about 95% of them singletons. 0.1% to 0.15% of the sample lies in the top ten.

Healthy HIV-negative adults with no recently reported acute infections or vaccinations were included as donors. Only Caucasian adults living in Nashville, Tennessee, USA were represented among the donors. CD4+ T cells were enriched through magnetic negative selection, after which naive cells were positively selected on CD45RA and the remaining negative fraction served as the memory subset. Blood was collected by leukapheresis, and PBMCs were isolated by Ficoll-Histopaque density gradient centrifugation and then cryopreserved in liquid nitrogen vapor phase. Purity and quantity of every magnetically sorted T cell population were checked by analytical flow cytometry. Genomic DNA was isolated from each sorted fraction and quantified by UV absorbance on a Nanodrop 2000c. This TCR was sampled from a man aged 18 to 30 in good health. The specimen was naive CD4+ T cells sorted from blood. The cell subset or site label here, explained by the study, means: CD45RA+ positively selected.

The base sequence is TGCGCCAGCAGCAACGAGGGGACTTATGAGCAGTTCTTC. Its coded protein is CASSNEGTYEQFF. Recombination linked TRBV5-1 to TRBJ2-1; TRBD2 is a weak D gene call, 6 bases matching. The trim is 4 bases for V and 8 bases for J, with a gap of 13 bases between the germline ends. There are 13 amino acids in the CDR3, from cysteine to phenylalanine inclusive. Kept here is only the CDR3 DNA, which spans 39 bases and is read in frame from base 1. CDR1 and CDR2, looked up from the germline V gene, are SGHRS and YFSETQ.